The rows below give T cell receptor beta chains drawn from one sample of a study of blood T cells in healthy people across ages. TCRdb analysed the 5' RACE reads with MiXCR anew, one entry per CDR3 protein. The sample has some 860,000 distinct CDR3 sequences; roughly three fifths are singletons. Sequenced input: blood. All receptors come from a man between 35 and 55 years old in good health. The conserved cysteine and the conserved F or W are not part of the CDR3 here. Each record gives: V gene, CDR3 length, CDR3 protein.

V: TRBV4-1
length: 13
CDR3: ASSQESGVGETQY

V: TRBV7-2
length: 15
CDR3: ASRLHSGSGRGDTQY

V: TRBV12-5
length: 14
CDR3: ASGKTGTPTGDEQF

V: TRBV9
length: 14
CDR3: ASSALAGGSYNEQF

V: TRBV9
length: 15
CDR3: ASSRPPGLANYNEQF

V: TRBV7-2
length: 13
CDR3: ASSLAASSTDTQY

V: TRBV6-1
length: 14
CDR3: ASSEVAGLSSYEQY

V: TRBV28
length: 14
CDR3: ASSSGQGGGYYGYT

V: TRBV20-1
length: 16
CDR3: SASRAGARYYNYNEQF

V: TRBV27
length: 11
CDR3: ASSLGSNQPQH

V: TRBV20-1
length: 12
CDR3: SAPLAGVAKTQY

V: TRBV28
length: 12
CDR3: ASSKQGSNQPQH

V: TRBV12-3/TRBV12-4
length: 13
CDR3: ASSAQTGKNSEAF

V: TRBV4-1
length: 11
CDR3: ASSQGRAYEQY

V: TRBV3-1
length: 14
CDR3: ASSHQIRQGSYEQY

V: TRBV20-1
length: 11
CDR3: SAKDRTDYEQY

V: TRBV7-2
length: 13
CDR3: ASSPTGRPLNIQY

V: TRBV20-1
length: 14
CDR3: SASSKREGLSYEQY

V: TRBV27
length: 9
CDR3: ASSSQGSKF

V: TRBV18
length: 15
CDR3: ASSPPGGFYSTDTQY

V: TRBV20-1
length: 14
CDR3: SARDFRQDLQETQY

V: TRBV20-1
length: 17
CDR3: SAIPSPLAGGWTKNIQY

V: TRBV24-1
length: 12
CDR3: ATSDLGQPYEQY

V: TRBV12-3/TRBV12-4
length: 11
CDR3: ASSPTDGSEQY

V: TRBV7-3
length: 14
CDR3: ASSLTPTQGIETQY

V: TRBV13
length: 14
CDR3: ASSLRTSVGPDTQY

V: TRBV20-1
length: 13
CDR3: SGVIEPGHLEGHT

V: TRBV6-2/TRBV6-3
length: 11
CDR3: ASSRDRAYEQY

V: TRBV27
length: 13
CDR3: ASSAPSGRRYEQY

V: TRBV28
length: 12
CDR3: ASSRGQGRETQY

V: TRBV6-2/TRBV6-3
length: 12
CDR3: ASRWAGGRETQY

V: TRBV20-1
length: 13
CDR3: SARNRVGGANVLT

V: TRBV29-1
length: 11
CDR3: SAGLAGSNEQF

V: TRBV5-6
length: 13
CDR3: ASSPPGPSTDTQY

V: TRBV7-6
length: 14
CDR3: ASSFETTGFTDTQY

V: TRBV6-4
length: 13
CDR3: ASSDSGGATDTQY

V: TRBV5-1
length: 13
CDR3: ASSRLIQGLDGYT

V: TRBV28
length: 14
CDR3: ASSLGLDRVTDTQY

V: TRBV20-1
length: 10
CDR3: SARRQGPEQY

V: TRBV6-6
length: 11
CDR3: ASSYRPVGEQY

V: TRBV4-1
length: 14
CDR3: ASRGLGLSSYNEQF

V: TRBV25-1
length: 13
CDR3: ASNPRQGLQSPLH

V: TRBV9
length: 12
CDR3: ASSDRGWDQPQH

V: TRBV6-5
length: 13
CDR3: ASSYLGTNTDTQY

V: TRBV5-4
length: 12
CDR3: ASSLGTDPYGYT

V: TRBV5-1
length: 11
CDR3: ASSLGDSPTQY

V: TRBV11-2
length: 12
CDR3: ASSLSAITYEQY

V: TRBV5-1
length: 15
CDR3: ASSLALGTVGQETQY